This entry lists 6 T cell receptor beta chains sequenced from one sample in a study of cytomegalovirus exposure and HLA in healthy donors. Vbeta (60) and Jbeta (13) primers were used in the PCR. TCRdb keeps only in-frame clones here, not all; method: immunoSEQ multiplex PCR. The table shows 140,000 to 150,000 clones, with 73% occurring only once. The source material was PBMCs. Source of these receptors: a woman between 18 and 30 years old in good health and CMV-seronegative.

The J gene is TRBJ2-7, the V gene TRBV2; TRBD2 matches 14 bases. J lost 9 bases, V lost 6 bases, and 7 bases had no gene match. Germline V gene data show CDR1 as SNHLY and CDR2 as FYNNEI. CDR3 length: 14 amino acids. Here the CDR3 reads CASRPGLAGVGQYV. Here the CDR3 DNA reads TGTGCCAGCAGACCGGGACTAGCGGGAGTTGGGCAGTACGTC.

V usage is TRBV11-1 and J usage is TRBJ1-5, with 8 bases aligning to TRBD1. The CDR3 consists of 15 residues. In germline, CDR1 is SGHAT, CDR2 FQDESV (reference sequence). V was clipped by 4 bases and J by 2 bases; unmatched bases: 4. The CDR3 bases are TGTGCCAGCAGCTCCGGACAGGGACGCAATCAGCCCCAGCATTTT. Its protein is CASSSGQGRNQPQHF.

The rearrangement uses TRBV7-2 and TRBJ2-5; tentatively, D is TRBD1 (5 bases). V was cut by 3 bases and J by 5 bases, with 10 bases left in between. The CDR3 totals 13 residues. Germline lookup yields CDR1 SGHTA and CDR2 FQGNSA. The CDR3 spells CASSLTVVETQYF. The CDR3 bases are TGTGCCAGCAGCTTGACAGTAGTCGAGACCCAGTACTTC.

The chain recombines TRBV9 with TRBJ1-2, with TRBD1 matching 10 bases. Trimming took 0 bases from V and 1 from J; bases not matched to a gene: 12. Germline assignment: CDR1 SGDLS and CDR2 YYNGEE. The CDR3 contains 19 residues. CDR3 region: CASSVASGTGALLNYGYTF. CDR3 nucleotides: TGTGCCAGCAGCGTAGCCTCCGGGACAGGGGCTCTTCTTAACTATGGCTACACCTTC.

This clone came up a few times. The V gene is TRBV7-2, the J gene TRBJ2-3; a weak D match, TRBD2 (6 bases). CDR1 and CDR2 (germline): SGHTA, FQGNSA. Trimming removed 5 bases at V and 4 bases at J, with 19 bases between. The CDR3 loop spans 16 amino acids. The CDR3 bases are TGTGCCAGCAGCGGGGGGAATTCCGGCGGCCCAGATACGCAGTATTTT. It encodes CASSGGNSGGPDTQYF.

The chain is built from TRBV11-2 and TRBJ2-1, with 10 nucleotides matching TRBD2. With V trimmed by 4 bases and J by 0 bases, 0 bases remained unmatched. Per germline, CDR1 SGHAT and CDR2 FQNNGV. The CDR3 has 15 amino acids. Here the CDR3 reads CASSSSGSSYNEQFF. The CDR3 bases are TGTGCCAGCAGCTCTAGCGGGAGCTCCTACAATGAGCAGTTCTTC.